Below are 20 T cell receptor beta chains sequenced from a single sample in a study of T cells after yellow fever vaccination. Each CDR3 protein gets one entry after TCRdb re-called the 5' RACE reads with MiXCR. The table lists a few hundred thousand distinct CDR3 sequences, 15% to 20% of them singletons. This specimen consisted of PBMCs, obtained 15 days after the yellow fever booster vaccination. The receptors shown here come from a man between 25 and 39 years old who received the YFV17D yellow fever vaccine.

This clonotype was seen more than once but under ten times. The chain couples TRBV4-2 to TRBJ2-6; D is unresolved. Germline V gives CDR1 LGHNA, CDR2 YNFKEQ. Between the trimmed V and J ends, which lost 0 bases and 0 bases, there was a span of 12 bases. CDR3 length equals 18 residues. DNA for the CDR3: TGTGCCAGCAGCCAAGATGCCACTAAAGTCTCTGGGGCCAACGTCCTGACTTTC. Amino acid sequence: CASSQDATKVSGANVLTF.

The chain is built from TRBV7-9 and TRBJ2-1; D unresolved. The V gene lost 2 bases and the J gene lost 0 bases, with 11 bases spanning the gap. Per the germline V gene, CDR1 is SEHNR and CDR2 is FQNEAQ (reference sequence). CDR3 size: 16 residues. CDR3: CASSLRLSSSYNEQFF. CDR3 nucleotides: TGTGCCAGCAGCTTAAGGCTATCGAGCTCCTACAATGAGCAGTTCTTC.

This clonotype was picked up a small number of times. Here the CDR3 DNA reads TGTGCCAGCAGCTTTAGCGGGAGACACAATGAGCAGTTCTTC. Amino acid sequence: CASSFSGRHNEQFF. The rearrangement joins TRBV9 to TRBJ2-1; 9 positions agree with TRBD2. CDR1 is SGDLS and CDR2 is YYNGEE in the germline V gene. The CDR3 spans 14 residues. With 4 bases clipped from V and 5 bases from J, the junction kept 4 bases outside the gene matches.

The sample holds a few counts of this clonotype. This chain joins TRBV4-1 and TRBJ2-5; 10 bases are shared with TRBD1. The ends lost 1 base at V and 5 bases at J; junction bases unmatched: 16. CDR1 is MGHRA and CDR2 is YSYEKL in the germline V gene. The CDR3 loop spans 19 amino acids. The CDR3 region has the DNA TGCGCCAGCAGCCAAGTCACCTCCCCCGGGACAGGGGTTGGTGAGACCCAGTACTTC. Amino acids: CASSQVTSPGTGVGETQYF.

The genes are TRBV10-3 and TRBJ2-1; D uncertain. V was pared by 11 bases and J by 1 base, with 9 bases between. CDR3 length: 12 residues. From germline, CDR1 is ENHRY and CDR2 SYGVKD. CDR3 sequence: CAAFSSYNEQFF. The DNA of the CDR3 is TGTGCCGCTTTTTCTTCCTACAATGAGCAGTTCTTC.

The rearrangement links TRBV6-5 to TRBJ2-2; D is possibly TRBD2 (6 bases). The CDR3 runs to 16 residues. Trimming took 4 bases from V and 7 from J, leaving 19 bases between them. Germline assignment: CDR1 MNHEY and CDR2 SVGAGI. CDR3 sequence: CASSLPSGERNGELFF. CDR3 sequence (DNA): TGTGCCAGCAGTTTACCCTCGGGGGAGAGGAACGGGGAGCTGTTTTTT.

The gene calls are TRBV9 and TRBJ1-2, with 10 bases aligning to TRBD1. The CDR3 has 17 residues. Per the germline V gene, CDR1 is SGDLS and CDR2 is YYNGEE. J lost 0 bases, V lost 8 bases, and 13 bases had no gene match. This CDR3 reads CASTIGQGVLTNYGYTF. The CDR3 DNA is TGTGCCAGTACTATTGGACAGGGGGTATTAACTAACTATGGCTACACCTTC.

The CDR3 DNA reads as TGTGCCAGCTCACAGGAGAGGGGGCGGGTTGAAGCTTTCTTT. Its translation is CASSQERGRVEAFF. The chain joins TRBV18 to TRBJ1-1; TRBD1 matches 7 bases. Germline V gene sequence: CDR1 KGHSH, CDR2 LQKENI. With V trimmed by 4 bases and J by 7 bases, 9 bases remained unmatched. There are 14 residues in the CDR3.

This clonotype was seen only a few times. The chain recombines TRBV29-1 with TRBJ2-5; tentatively, D is TRBD1 or TRBD2 (5 bases each). The CDR3 has 14 residues. V was pared by 7 bases and J by 2 bases, with 17 bases between. Germline CDR1 is SQVTM and CDR2 is ANQGSEA. The CDR3 is CSAQYSGAQETQYF. As DNA, the CDR3 is TGCAGCGCGCAATACTCCGGGGCTCAAGAGACCCAGTACTTC. The variable domain in full, with the rest retrieved from reference TRBV29-1 and TRBJ2-5, is SAVISQKPSRDICQRGTSLTIQCQVDSQVTMMFWYRQQPGQSLTLIATANQGSEATYESGFVIDKFPISRPNLTFSTLTVSNMSPEDSSIYLCSAQYSGAQETQYFGPGTRLLVL.

There are many counts of this clonotype. The V and J genes are TRBV6-2 or TRBV6-3 and TRBJ2-7; D gene uncertain. V was trimmed by 2 bases and J by 6 bases, leaving 8 bases between them. This CDR3 spans 12 amino acids. Germline CDR1 and CDR2: MNHEY and SVGEGT. The CDR3, as DNA: TGTGCCAGCAGTTACCCCCACTCCGAGCAGTACTTC. It encodes CASSYPHSEQYF.

The V gene is TRBV7-6, the J gene TRBJ2-7; 7 bases are a match to TRBD2. CDR1 and CDR2 (germline): SGHVS, FNYEAQ. The V gene end was trimmed by 4 bases and the J gene end by 6 bases; junction bases not matched to a gene: 18. The CDR3 runs to 17 residues. CDR3 nucleotide sequence: TGTGCCAGCAGCTCCCAGTCGTCCAATGGGGGAGGGTTCGAGCAGTACTTC. It codes for CASSSQSSNGGGFEQYF.

The chain carries TRBV11-2 and TRBJ2-3, with TRBD2 matching 9 bases. The V gene end was trimmed by 4 bases and the J gene end by 2 bases; junction bases not matched to a gene: 7. The length of the CDR3 is 16 residues. Germline values: CDR1 SGHAT, CDR2 FQNNGV. The CDR3: CASSSRLAETTDTQYF. In DNA form, the CDR3 reads TGTGCCAGCAGCTCGAGACTAGCGGAGACCACAGATACGCAGTATTTT.

The chain is built from TRBV10-3 and TRBJ2-5, with 9 bases fitting TRBD1. V shed 3 bases and J 0 bases; nucleotides not matched to a gene: 2. The CDR3 length is 15 residues. Per the germline V gene, CDR1 is ENHRY and CDR2 is SYGVKD. The DNA of the CDR3 is TGTGCCATCAGTGACCGGGACAGGGACCAAGAGACCCAGTACTTC. It yields the protein CAISDRDRDQETQYF.

The chain has TRBV5-1 and TRBJ2-1; D might be TRBD2 (6 bases). The CDR3 loop spans 15 amino acids. The ends were cut back, 2 bases at V and 4 bases at J, with 13 bases in the middle. The V gene's germline CDR1 is SGHRS and CDR2 YFSETQ. CDR3 sequence: CASSFGGFEYNEQFF. The CDR3 DNA follows: TGCGCCAGCAGCTTCGGAGGGTTCGAATACAATGAGCAGTTCTTC.

The chain is built from TRBV6-2 or TRBV6-3 and TRBJ2-7, with D perhaps TRBD1 or TRBD2 (7 bases each). Germline V gene sequence: CDR1 MNHEY, CDR2 SVGEGT. The CDR3 is 13 amino acids. With 9 bases removed from V and 3 bases from J, the gap between germline ends came to 15 bases. The CDR3 DNA sequence: TGTGCCAGTGGGACAGCGGGAAGCTACGAGCAGTACTTC. This encodes CASGTAGSYEQYF.

The CDR3 loop reads CSASARNTEAFF. Written as DNA, the CDR3 is TGCAGTGCTAGTGCGAGGAACACTGAAGCTTTCTTT. This sequence joins TRBV20-1 and TRBJ1-1; D is unresolved. Trimming pared 3 bases from V and 1 base from J, leaving 6 bases between. This CDR3 has 12 amino acids. From germline, CDR1 is DFQATT and CDR2 SNEGSKA (reference sequence).

This clonotype occurred a few times. V usage is TRBV23-1 and J usage is TRBJ2-3, with TRBD2 matching 8 bases. TRBV23-1 is recorded as an ORF, its role being uncertain. The CDR3 contains 19 residues. V lost 4 bases to trimming and J lost 0 bases; unmatched junction nucleotides: 15. The DNA for the CDR3 is TGCGCCAGCAGTCTACCCGAAGAGGCTAGCGGGTGGAGCACAGATACGCAGTATTTT. Its translation: CASSLPEEASGWSTDTQYF.

The chain employs TRBV28 and TRBJ2-2; D is possibly TRBD2 (6 bases). The CDR3 loop spans 16 amino acids. The germline V gene has CDR1 MDHEN and CDR2 SYDVKM. The V gene lost 3 bases and the J gene lost 4 bases, with 15 bases spanning the gap. As DNA, the CDR3 is TGTGCCAGCAGTTTTTGGCGGACCGGGAGCACCGGGGAGCTGTTTTTT. Its protein product is CASSFWRTGSTGELFF.

This clonotype turned up a few times. The rearrangement links TRBV7-8 to TRBJ1-3, with D possibly matching TRBD1 (5 bases). There are 15 residues in the CDR3. In germline, CDR1 is SGHVS, CDR2 FQNEAQ. Trimming stripped 2 bases from V and 1 base from J, with 9 bases between. This CDR3 reads CASSLIRGSGNTIYF. The CDR3 bases are TGTGCCAGCAGCTTAATAAGGGGATCTGGAAACACCATATATTTT.

V gene TRBV5-1 combines with J gene TRBJ1-3; D is unclear. Germline lookup yields CDR1 SGHRS and CDR2 YFSETQ. This CDR3 has 16 amino acids. Between the trimmed V and J ends, which lost 3 bases and 0 bases, there was a span of 13 bases. The CDR3 DNA is TGCGCCAGCAGCTCCTCCGACGGTCACTCTGGAAACACCATATATTTT. Amino acids: CASSSSDGHSGNTIYF.